This note documents a single T cell receptor (beta chain) sequence. Only in-frame clones appear in the TCRdb table, and some are missing; sequencing was by immunoSEQ multiplex PCR. This repertoire shows about 330,000 clones, roughly 90% found once; its top ten account for 7.5% to 10%. These data belong to a study of blood T cell repertoires in COVID-19. The CDR3 totals 14 residues. Germline CDR1 is WNHNN and CDR2 is SYGVQD (reference sequence). With V trimmed by 6 bases and J by 6 bases, 6 bases remained unmatched. The chain uses TRBV10-1 and TRBJ2-1; 9 bases map to TRBD2. The specimen sequenced was peripheral blood. The TCR was taken from a man aged 30 to 45 with COVID-19, enrolled during active disease. CDR3 nucleotides: TGCGCCAGCAGGGGACTAGCAGGTGGCAATGAGCAGTTCTTC. The encoded protein is CASRGLAGGNEQFF.